The 20 T cell receptor beta chains below were found in one sample sequenced in a study of blood T cell repertoires in COVID-19. TCRdb's table, derived via immunoSEQ multiplex PCR, lists solely in-frame clones and lacks some. The sample holds hundreds of thousands of clones, approximately 90% seen once. The source material was PBMCs or T cells enriched from blood (not recorded which). These receptors were taken from a woman in her sixties who had recovered from COVID-19.

The genes are TRBV24-1 and TRBJ2-2, with TRBD1 identical over 7 bases. Trimming cost V 3 bases and J 2 bases; bases outside gene matches: 8. The V gene's germline CDR1 is KGHDR and CDR2 SFDVKD. This CDR3 is built from 17 residues. CDR3 region: CATSDHWGQRNTGELFF. CDR3 nucleotides: TGTGCCACCAGTGATCACTGGGGACAGCGAAACACCGGGGAGCTGTTTTTT.

The rearrangement links TRBV24-1 to TRBJ2-2, with TRBD1 matching 8 bases. CDR3 length: 14 residues. After removal of 4 bases from V and 7 bases from J, the junction contained 4 bases not matched to a gene. Germline loops: CDR1 KGHDR, CDR2 SFDVKD. The CDR3 bases are TGTGCCACCAGTGACCCGACAGGGGTCGGGGAGCTGTTTTTT. It yields the protein CATSDPTGVGELFF.

This clone has a count of ten or more. V and J are TRBV5-4 and TRBJ1-4; 8 bases match TRBD1. The CDR3 totals 15 residues. Germline CDR1 and CDR2: SGHNT and YYREEE (reference sequence). V was pared by 4 bases and J by 7 bases, with 9 bases of the junction left unmatched. In nucleotides, the CDR3 is TGTGCCAGCAGCCTTGGGACAGGCGGGGGTGAAAAACTGTTTTTT. Its translation: CASSLGTGGGEKLFF.

This sequence joins TRBV10-3 and TRBJ2-2, with 10 bases fitting TRBD1. Trimming took 6 bases from V and 3 from J; bases not matched to a gene: 4. Germline assignment: CDR1 ENHRY and CDR2 SYGVKD. The CDR3 length is 15 residues. CDR3 in amino acids: CAIRGTGVDTGELFF. In DNA, the CDR3 is TGTGCCATCAGAGGGACAGGGGTCGACACCGGGGAGCTGTTTTTT.

The gene calls are TRBV18 and TRBJ2-7, with 10 bases matching TRBD1. The junction had 7 bases not matched to a gene; V was cut back by 0 bases and J by 5 bases. Per the germline V gene, CDR1 is KGHSH and CDR2 is LQKENI. The CDR3 length is 16 residues. Written as DNA, the CDR3 is TGTGCCAGCTCACCACCCGGGGACAGGGGAGGTAACGAGCAGTACTTC. Residues: CASSPPGDRGGNEQYF.

The chain combines TRBV5-5 with TRBJ2-5, with a tentative D call TRBD1 (6 bases). Germline V lookup: CDR1 SGHKS, CDR2 YYEKEE (reference sequence). Trimming pared 3 bases from V and 5 bases from J, leaving 17 bases between. The length of the CDR3 is 15 residues. DNA of the CDR3: TGTGCCAGCAGCTGGGACACCCTTTACCGTGAGACCCAGTACTTC. Amino acids: CASSWDTLYRETQYF. The variable domain in full, completed from reference TRBV5-5 and TRBJ2-5, reads DAGVTQSPTHLIKTRGQQVTLRCSPISGHKSVSWYQQVLGQGPQFIFQYYEKEERGRGNFPDRFSARQFPNYSSELNVNALLLGDSALYLCASSWDTLYRETQYFGPGTRLLVL.

The chain carries TRBV6-6 and TRBJ2-7, with 8 nucleotides matching TRBD1. The J segment lost 1 base and the V segment lost 6 bases, leaving 11 bases of the junction unmatched. Germline CDR1 is MNHNY and CDR2 is SVGAGI (reference sequence). This CDR3 spans 16 amino acids. The CDR3 spells CASRLLGQGSSYEQYF. The DNA for the CDR3 is TGTGCCAGCAGGTTACTTGGACAGGGAAGTTCCTACGAGCAGTACTTC.

The V and J genes are TRBV5-1 and TRBJ2-6; D call uncertain. The germline gives CDR1 SGHRS, CDR2 YFSETQ. Trimming stripped 2 bases from V and 4 bases from J, with 10 bases between. The CDR3 runs to 15 residues. CDR3 coding DNA: TGCGCCAGCAGCTTCTCGGGTCCCGGGGCCAACGTCCTGACTTTC. It specifies CASSFSGPGANVLTF.

The chain has TRBV3-1 (or the pseudogene TRBV3-2) and TRBJ2-3, with a weak D call TRBD2 (6 bases). V shed 4 bases and J shed 4 bases, with 12 bases lying between them. Germline V gives CDR1 LGHDT, CDR2 YNNKEL (reference sequence). The CDR3 is 14 residues long. CDR3 DNA sequence: TGTGCCAGCAGCCGGGGGGTGTCGGCAGATACGCAGTATTTT. Translated, it gives CASSRGVSADTQYF.

The chain recombines TRBV5-1 with TRBJ2-3; D might be TRBD1 (6 bases). The V gene's germline CDR1 is SGHRS and CDR2 YFSETQ. Trimming stripped 2 bases from V and 2 bases from J, with 15 bases between. The CDR3 extends over 16 amino acids. In DNA, the CDR3 is TGCGCCAGCAGCTTAGCACAGGGATTCTACACAGATACGCAGTATTTT. It translates to CASSLAQGFYTDTQYF.

The chain is built from TRBV24-1 and TRBJ1-5, with TRBD1 matching 7 bases. V lost 3 bases, J lost 1 base, and 8 bases stayed unmatched. CDR3 length: 17 residues. Germline-derived CDR1 and CDR2 are KGHDR and SFDVKD. The CDR3 loop is CATSDTGEVGSNQPQHF. CDR3 bases: TGTGCCACCAGTGATACAGGGGAGGTGGGGAGCAATCAGCCCCAGCATTTT.

The chain couples TRBV12-3 or TRBV12-4 to TRBJ2-2; tentative D call: TRBD1 (5 bases). The V end lost 11 bases, the J end lost 1 base, and 11 bases lay between the germline ends. The CDR3 is 13 amino acids. The CDR3 DNA reads as TGTGCCGACGCAGGGATGAACACCGGGGAGCTGTTTTTT. Translating it yields CADAGMNTGELFF.

V usage is TRBV7-9 and J usage is TRBJ2-3; maybe TRBD2 (6 bases). The length of the CDR3 is 13 residues. Trimming removed 5 bases at V and 5 bases at J, with 11 bases between. The germline V gene has CDR1 SEHNR and CDR2 FQNEAQ (reference sequence). The CDR3 DNA is TGTGCCAGCAGCCTGTCGGGGGTAGATACGCAGTATTTT. Residues: CASSLSGVDTQYF.

The V and J genes are TRBV19 and TRBJ2-2; tentatively, D is TRBD1 (8 bases). The CDR3 covers 16 residues. Germline lookup yields CDR1 LNHDA and CDR2 SQIVND (reference sequence). Trimming removed 5 bases at V and 4 bases at J, with 17 bases between. CDR3 nucleotide sequence: TGTGCCAGTAGTCTCCGGACAGGGAGGGCCACCGGGGAGCTGTTTTTT. This gives the protein CASSLRTGRATGELFF.

This chain links TRBV4-1 with TRBJ1-2, with a tentative D call TRBD1 (6 bases). The CDR3 covers 14 residues. Trimming took off 6 bases at V and 6 bases at J, with 17 bases between the two ends. Germline assignment: CDR1 MGHRA and CDR2 YSYEKL. The CDR3 region has the DNA TGCGCCAGCAGGAAAGTGGGGGCTGGGGATGGCTACACCTTC. Translating gives CASRKVGAGDGYTF.

The chain employs TRBV5-1 and TRBJ2-2; D not certain. CDR3 length: 15 residues. Trimming left V 2 bases short and J 0 bases short, with 8 bases between. Germline lookup yields CDR1 SGHRS and CDR2 YFSETQ. The CDR3 reads CASSLTDPNTGELFF. In nucleotides, the CDR3 is TGCGCCAGCAGCTTAACAGATCCGAACACCGGGGAGCTGTTTTTT.

This clone was picked up a small number of times. The chain couples TRBV5-1 to TRBJ2-7, with D maybe TRBD1 (6 bases). The CDR3 runs 12 residues. V gave up 0 bases and J gave up 6 bases, with 7 bases separating them. Germline V lookup: CDR1 SGHRS, CDR2 YFSETQ. CDR3 amino acids: CASSLEQGEQYF. Here the CDR3 DNA reads TGCGCCAGCAGCTTGGAACAGGGCGAGCAGTACTTC.

The chain joins TRBV7-8 to TRBJ2-7, with TRBD1 matching over 8 bases. CDR1 is SGHVS, CDR2 FQNEAQ, per germline. Unmatched junction bases numbered 5, after V lost 3 bases and J lost 1 base. This CDR3 has 15 residues. Here the CDR3 reads CASSFLQGVSYEQYV. CDR3 nucleotides: TGTGCCAGCAGCTTCTTACAGGGGGTATCCTACGAGCAGTACGTC.

The rearrangement uses TRBV6-5 and TRBJ1-2; weak D call: TRBD1 (5 bases). The CDR3 is 13 residues long. Per germline, CDR1 MNHEY and CDR2 SVGAGI. Trimming left V 5 bases short and J 4 bases short, with 11 bases between. CDR3 nucleotides: TGTGCCAGCAGTAACAAGGGGTTCTATGGCTACACCTTC. Translating it yields CASSNKGFYGYTF.

To note about this clone: The sample contains more than one DNA sequence encoding this CDR3. The chain recombines TRBV7-2 with TRBJ1-2, with D hard to call. The germline CDR1 and CDR2 sequences are SGHTA and FQGNSA. The V end lost 1 base, the J end lost 2 bases, and 5 bases lay between the germline ends. The CDR3 is 13 amino acids. The CDR3 DNA reads as TGTGCCAGCAGCTTAGTATCGAACTATGGCTACACCTTC. This sequence encodes CASSLVSNYGYTF.